This passage covers 27 T cell receptor beta chains from one sample sequenced in a study of blood T cell repertoires in COVID-19. Here immunoSEQ multiplex PCR was the method, and the copy in TCRdb shows in-frame clones only, minus some. Counted here are 400,000 to 450,000 clones, 75% to 90% occurring once; the ten biggest clones make up under 2%. Sequencing was carried out using peripheral blood. Every receptor here comes from a woman aged 40-49 years with COVID-19, enrolled during active disease.

The chain combines TRBV21-1 with TRBJ1-1. TRBV21-1 counts as a pseudogene. The CDR3 has 16 amino acids. The CDR3 here is CASSKKGSGENTEAFF. The CDR3 DNA reads TGTGCCAGCAGCAAAAAGGGGAGCGGGGAGAACACTGAAGCTTTCTTT.

This rearrangement joins TRBV19 to TRBJ1-3, with 8 bases aligning to TRBD1. The CDR3 is 15 amino acids. Per germline, CDR1 LNHDA and CDR2 SQIVND (reference sequence). J lost 4 bases, V lost 8 bases, and 10 bases had no gene match. For the CDR3, the DNA is TGTGCCAGTGACATGACAGGGGCAAGAGGAAACACCATATATTTT. Translation: CASDMTGARGNTIYF.

The chain is built from TRBV5-6 and TRBJ1-2; perhaps TRBD1 as D (6 bases). Germline V lookup: CDR1 SGHDT, CDR2 YYEEEE. Between the trimmed V and J ends, which lost 4 bases and 6 bases, there was a span of 19 bases. The CDR3 is 15 residues long. This chain's CDR3 is CASSPLRGAWDGYTF. CDR3 bases: TGTGCCAGCAGCCCGCTTCGGGGGGCGTGGGATGGCTACACCTTC.

This clone was recorded many times. The chain links TRBV18 to TRBJ1-6; TRBD1 might be the D (5 bases). The V gene's germline CDR1 is KGHSH and CDR2 LQKENI. This CDR3 has 14 amino acids. V was clipped by 2 bases and J by 10 bases, with 12 bases between them. In DNA form, the CDR3 reads TGTGCCAGCTCACCAGGGGGGTTTTTCTCACCCCTCCACTTT. This encodes CASSPGGFFSPLHF.

This clone has a handful of counts. The V gene is TRBV15, the J gene TRBJ1-4, with no clear D. Germline V gives CDR1 LNHNV, CDR2 YYDKDF (reference sequence). The CDR3 consists of 12 residues. V was cut by 8 bases and J by 8 bases, with 12 bases left in between. The CDR3 nucleotides are TGTGCCACCGGTGACACGACAGAAAAACTGTTTTTT. The encoded protein is CATGDTTEKLFF.

This clone showed up just once. The chain joins TRBV28 to TRBJ1-1; the D gene is possibly TRBD1 (5 bases). Germline lookup yields CDR1 MDHEN and CDR2 SYDVKM. The CDR3 spans 12 residues. Written as DNA, the CDR3 is TGTGGTCACCGCAGGGAAGGAACTGAAGCTTTCTTT. Its translation: CGHRREGTEAFF.

For this clone: One end of the junction does not line up with germline, which may come from a read error. This sequence joins TRBV10-3 and TRBJ1-1; possibly TRBD1 for D (5 bases). The CDR3 is 13 amino acids. Germline V gives CDR1 ENHRY, CDR2 SYGVKD. DNA of the CDR3: TGTGCCATCAATGAGGGGCAATGGACTGAAGCTTTCTTT. It codes for CAINEGQWTEAFF.

The J gene is TRBJ2-2, the V gene TRBV4-3, with 9 bases aligning to TRBD2. From germline, CDR1 is LGHNA and CDR2 YSLEER. The CDR3 contains 15 residues. Trimming cost V 2 bases and J 6 bases; bases outside gene matches: 4. CDR3 bases: TGCGCCAGCAGCCAAAGCGGGAGGCTGGCCGGGGAGCTGTTTTTT. Translation gives CASSQSGRLAGELFF.

This chain links TRBV5-1 with TRBJ2-7, with D maybe TRBD1 (6 bases). This CDR3 has 14 amino acids. Trimming left V 3 bases short and J 2 bases short, with 12 bases between. The germline CDR1 and CDR2 sequences are SGHRS and YFSETQ. The CDR3 region is CASSSGTLTYEQYF. Here the CDR3 DNA reads TGCGCCAGCAGCTCCGGGACATTGACCTACGAGCAGTACTTC.

The J gene is TRBJ2-1, the V gene TRBV19; the match to TRBD2 covers 9 bases. The CDR3 is 15 amino acids. Germline V lookup: CDR1 LNHDA, CDR2 SQIVND (reference sequence). J gave up 6 bases and V 7 bases, and 10 bases lay outside the gene matches. The CDR3 region has the DNA TGTGCCAGTAACAAGGGTAGCGGGGGACCCAATGAGCAGTTCTTC. This encodes CASNKGSGGPNEQFF.

V is TRBV20-1 and J is TRBJ2-4, with TRBD2 as a possible D gene (6 bases). V dropped 3 bases and J dropped 1 base, with 19 bases sitting between them. Germline V gene data show CDR1 as DFQATT and CDR2 as SNEGSKA (reference sequence). CDR3 length equals 17 residues. CDR3 bases: TGCAGTGCTAGTCAACCACCGGGACTGGGGGCCAAAAACATTCAGTACTTC. This encodes CSASQPPGLGAKNIQYF.

The chain recombines TRBV7-3 with TRBJ2-1; 12 positions match TRBD2. Trimming at V came to 4 bases and at J to 7 bases, leaving 8 bases not matched to a gene. The CDR3 runs 16 residues. CDR1 and CDR2 (germline): SGHTA, FQGTGA. CDR3 sequence (DNA): TGTGCCAGCAGCTCCCTAGCGGGAGGGGGGCGTAATGAGCAGTTCTTC. It is translated as CASSSLAGGGRNEQFF.

The chain couples TRBV28 to TRBJ2-2; 7 nucleotides line up with TRBD1. From germline, CDR1 is MDHEN and CDR2 SYDVKM. The V and J ends lost 7 bases and 4 bases, in that order; junction bases with no gene match: 6. CDR3 length: 14 residues. DNA of the CDR3: TGTGCCAGCAAGAGACAGGGTAGCACCGGGGAGCTGTTTTTT. Encoded protein: CASKRQGSTGELFF. The complete variable domain, with remaining parts taken from reference TRBV28 and TRBJ2-2, reads DVKVTQSSRYLVKRTGEKVFLECVQDMDHENMFWYRQDPGLGLRLIYFSYDVKMKEKGDIPEGYSVSREKKERFSLILESASTNQTSMYLCASKRQGSTGELFFGEGSRLTVL.

This chain uses TRBV6-6 with TRBJ2-7; tentatively, D is TRBD2 (5 bases). With 7 bases removed from V and 3 bases from J, the gap between germline ends came to 22 bases. The CDR3 loop spans 16 amino acids. The germline gives CDR1 MNHNY, CDR2 SVGAGI (reference sequence). CDR3 nucleotide sequence: TGTGCCAGCACTTCTTCGGACTCCTATCCCGTCTACGAGCAGTACTTC. This gives the protein CASTSSDSYPVYEQYF.

The chain carries TRBV5-6 and TRBJ2-1, with 10 positions matching TRBD2. Germline assignment: CDR1 SGHDT and CDR2 YYEEEE. The length of the CDR3 is 17 residues. V shed 0 bases and J 8 bases; nucleotides not matched to a gene: 11. This CDR3 is CASSLAGLAGVSHEQFF. The CDR3 bases are TGTGCCAGCAGCTTGGCAGGTCTAGCGGGAGTGTCCCATGAGCAGTTCTTC.

The chain has TRBV12-5 and TRBJ2-5, with D unclear. Per germline, CDR1 LGHNT and CDR2 FRNRAP. The CDR3 has 13 amino acids. Trimming removed 7 bases at V and 5 bases at J, with 14 bases between. CDR3 protein: CASAILPGETQYF. The CDR3, as DNA: TGTGCTAGTGCCATCTTGCCCGGGGAGACCCAGTACTTC. The full variable domain, its missing parts supplied by reference TRBV12-5 and TRBJ2-5, is DARVTQTPRHKVTEMGQEVTMRCQPILGHNTVFWYRQTMMQGLELLAYFRNRAPLDDSGMPKDRFSAEMPDATLATLKIQPSEPRDSAVYFCASAILPGETQYFGPGTRLLVL.

This sequence joins TRBV5-4 and TRBJ2-3, with D possibly TRBD1 on 5 matching bases. The CDR3 has 14 residues. Trimming removed 4 bases at V and 3 bases at J, with 12 bases between. From germline, CDR1 is SGHNT and CDR2 YYREEE (reference sequence). The CDR3 sequence: CASSDQGRTDTQYF. As DNA, the CDR3 is TGTGCCAGCAGCGATCAGGGTAGGACAGATACGCAGTATTTT.

The V gene is TRBV7-6, the J gene TRBJ1-6; 7 bases are shared with TRBD1. CDR3 length: 14 residues. Germline V lookup: CDR1 SGHVS, CDR2 FNYEAQ. The ends lost 6 bases at V and 10 bases at J; junction bases unmatched: 9. The CDR3 spells CASRPGTDNSPLHF. For the CDR3, the DNA is TGTGCCAGCAGGCCCGGGACAGACAACTCACCCCTCCACTTT.

The chain carries TRBV10-3 and TRBJ1-6; 7 nucleotides align to TRBD1. Germline loops: CDR1 ENHRY, CDR2 SYGVKD. The CDR3 contains 13 residues. J gave up 10 bases and V 10 bases, and 10 bases lay outside the gene matches. CDR3 sequence: CATRGGVGSPLHF. CDR3 nucleotides: TGTGCCACCAGGGGGGGAGTAGGATCACCCCTCCACTTT.

The J gene is TRBJ2-5, the V gene TRBV6-5, with D possibly matching TRBD2 (7 bases). The V gene's germline CDR1 is MNHEY and CDR2 SVGAGI. The CDR3 sequence is 16 residues long. V shed 0 bases and J shed 5 bases, with 16 bases lying between them. CDR3 protein: CASSYSRGGRGETQYF. The CDR3 DNA is TGTGCCAGCAGTTACTCGAGGGGGGGCAGAGGGGAGACCCAGTACTTC.

Note on this clone: Other nucleotide sequences from this sample produce the same CDR3. J is TRBJ1-5 and V is TRBV19; D gene ambiguous. The V gene lost 0 bases and the J gene lost 5 bases, with 5 bases spanning the gap. The CDR3 is 13 amino acids. Looked up from germline, CDR1 is LNHDA and CDR2 is SQIVND (reference sequence). Here the CDR3 reads CASSIDLDQPQHF. DNA for the CDR3: TGTGCCAGTAGTATAGATCTTGATCAGCCCCAGCATTTT.

This rearrangement joins TRBV5-1 to TRBJ2-7; D gene unclear. The germline V gene has CDR1 SGHRS and CDR2 YFSETQ. V was clipped by 4 bases and J by 6 bases, with 23 bases between them. CDR3 size: 16 residues. The CDR3 coding sequence is TGCGCCAGCAGCCCACGACGGGTTGTCCACGTTACCGAGCAGTACTTC. This encodes CASSPRRVVHVTEQYF.

This chain links TRBV29-1 with TRBJ2-1; 7 nucleotides line up with TRBD1. The CDR3 sequence is 15 residues long. Per the germline V gene, CDR1 is SQVTM and CDR2 is ANQGSEA. V lost 0 bases, J lost 10 bases, and 12 bases stayed unmatched. The CDR3 spells CSVEEMGRQGGEQFF. CDR3 sequence (DNA): TGCAGCGTTGAAGAAATGGGGCGACAGGGTGGGGAGCAGTTCTTC.

The V call is TRBV7-3, the J call TRBJ1-2; 7 nucleotides line up with TRBD1. CDR1 and CDR2 (germline): SGHTA, FQGTGA. After removal of 2 bases from V and 4 bases from J, the junction contained 7 bases not matched to a gene. The CDR3 spans 15 residues. The CDR3 protein is CASSLGLGDSYGYTF. In DNA, the CDR3 is TGTGCCAGCAGCTTAGGGTTAGGGGACAGCTATGGCTACACCTTC.

The V and J genes are TRBV15 and TRBJ1-2; D is unclear. From germline, CDR1 is LNHNV and CDR2 YYDKDF (reference sequence). Deletions cut 7 bases from V and 8 bases from J, with 20 bases between. The CDR3 extends over 14 amino acids. Here the CDR3 DNA reads TGTGCCACCACCCTTGCGTGGGCTTCGCGCGGCTACACCTTC. It specifies CATTLAWASRGYTF.

J is TRBJ1-1 and V is TRBV28; D is unclear. CDR1 is MDHEN and CDR2 is SYDVKM in the germline V gene. CDR3 length equals 13 residues. Trimming took 6 bases from V and 4 from J, leaving 12 bases between them. CDR3 region: CASSARGSTEAFF. The CDR3 nucleotides read TGTGCCAGCAGCGCCCGAGGGAGCACTGAAGCTTTCTTT.

The chain recombines TRBV2 with TRBJ1-4, with D unresolved. The germline V and J ends were trimmed by 3 bases and 3 bases, with 11 bases remaining between them. Germline V gene lookup returns CDR1 SNHLY and CDR2 FYNNEI. The length of the CDR3 is 15 residues. Here the CDR3 reads CASSDQRVPNEKLFF. The CDR3 bases are TGTGCCAGCAGTGACCAACGGGTCCCTAATGAAAAACTGTTTTTT.